The 30 T cell receptor beta chains below all came from one sample that was sequenced in a study of T cell clonotyping in hematopoietic cell transplantation. The data were produced by immunoSEQ multiplex PCR, yet TCRdb's version contains in-frame clones alone and is incomplete. The sample contains 9,500 to 12,000 clones, under 90% of which appear only once. The sample here was PBMCs, taken 180 days after allogeneic stem cell transplant. All receptors derive from a male patient aged 55 to 69 who had an allogeneic stem cell transplant from an unrelated donor, so the T cells may come from the graft donor. Some clones in this sample may be carry-over from other donors' samples.

This clone was detected once. J is TRBJ2-7 and V is TRBV6-6, with a possible D match to TRBD2 (6 bases). Per the germline V gene, CDR1 is MNHNY and CDR2 is SVGAGI (reference sequence). V gave up 6 bases and J gave up 2 bases, with 11 bases separating them. The CDR3 consists of 13 residues. The CDR3, as DNA: TGTGCCAGCAGGGGGACTGCGACCTACGAGCAGTACTTC. Its translation is CASRGTATYEQYF.

CDR3 DNA: TGTGCCAGCACCGTAACTAGCGGGGATTTTCAGTACTTC. Protein sequence: CASTVTSGDFQYF. The chain employs TRBV7-2 and TRBJ2-4; 10 positions match TRBD2. Germline lookup yields CDR1 SGHTA and CDR2 FQGNSA. J was trimmed by 11 bases and V by 7 bases; bases with no gene match: 8. This CDR3 has 13 residues.

J is TRBJ1-1 and V is TRBV7-9; no definite D call. The CDR3 runs 11 residues. V was cut by 5 bases and J by 6 bases, with 7 bases left in between. Germline lookup yields CDR1 SEHNR and CDR2 FQNEAQ (reference sequence). CDR3 sequence reads: CASSVNPEAFF. DNA of the CDR3: TGTGCCAGCAGCGTTAATCCTGAAGCTTTCTTT. The whole variable domain, filled in from reference TRBV7-9 and TRBJ1-1, reads DTGVSQNPRHKITKRGQNVTFRCDPISEHNRLYWYRQTLGQGPEFLTYFQNEAQLEKSRLLSDRFSAERPKGSFSTLEIQRTEQGDSAMYLCASSVNPEAFFGQGTRLTVV.

This chain's CDR3 is CASSEMGGVGELFF. The CDR3 DNA sequence: TGTGCCAGCAGTGAAATGGGCGGGGTCGGGGAGCTGTTTTTT. This rearrangement joins TRBV6-1 to TRBJ2-2, with D possibly matching TRBD2 (6 bases). This CDR3 is 14 amino acids long. The germline gives CDR1 MNHNS, CDR2 SASEGT. Trimming took off 2 bases at V and 7 bases at J, with 11 bases between the two ends.

This chain links TRBV9 with TRBJ1-3; maybe TRBD1 (5 bases). Germline V gene sequence: CDR1 SGDLS, CDR2 YYNGEE. The CDR3 spans 15 residues. V was shortened by 3 bases and J by 4 bases, with 14 bases between the two germline ends. The CDR3 nucleotides are TGTGCCAGCAGCGCGGGGAGGGGCACAGGAAACACCATATATTTT. Its protein is CASSAGRGTGNTIYF.

The genes are TRBV6-1 and TRBJ2-7; D uncertain. Looked up from germline, CDR1 is MNHNS and CDR2 is SASEGT. This CDR3 is 15 amino acids long. The V and J ends lost 0 bases and 0 bases respectively, with 9 bases between them. DNA of the CDR3: TGTGCCAGCAGTGAAGCGTCGGGCAGCTCCTACGAGCAGTACTTC. This translates into CASSEASGSSYEQYF.

CDR3 nucleotides: TGCGCCAGCAGCTTGGGACAGGGGATAGCAACTAATGAAAAACTGTTTTTT. Translating gives CASSLGQGIATNEKLFF. This rearrangement joins TRBV5-1 to TRBJ1-4; 8 positions match TRBD1. Trimming removed 0 bases from V and 0 bases from J; junction bases left unmatched: 4. CDR3 length equals 17 residues. CDR1 is SGHRS and CDR2 is YFSETQ in the germline V gene.

The chain uses TRBV29-1 and TRBJ2-3; maybe TRBD2 (5 bases). CDR1 is SQVTM and CDR2 is ANQGSEA in the germline V gene. The CDR3 length is 13 residues. CDR3 sequence: CRAGGRAGDTQYF. The CDR3 DNA reads as TGCAGGGCGGGCGGGCGAGCTGGAGATACGCAGTATTTT.

The chain is built from TRBV19 and TRBJ2-3; maybe TRBD1 (6 bases). Trimming removed 3 bases from V and 0 bases from J, with 7 bases in between. This CDR3 has 14 amino acids. In germline, CDR1 is LNHDA, CDR2 SQIVND (reference sequence). The CDR3 nucleotides read TGTGCCAGTAGTATGGGGGCTAGCACAGATACGCAGTATTTT. Translating it yields CASSMGASTDTQYF.

The V and J genes are TRBV15 and TRBJ1-3, with a possible D match to TRBD1 (5 bases). CDR3 length: 16 amino acids. V lost 0 bases, J lost 6 bases, and 15 bases lay in between. CDR1 LNHNV and CDR2 YYDKDF come from the germline V gene (reference sequence). CDR3 sequence reads: CATSRDLDTGLNTIYF. DNA of the CDR3: TGTGCCACCAGCAGAGATCTAGATACAGGTTTAAACACCATATATTTT.

The V gene is TRBV4-1, the J gene TRBJ2-2; D call uncertain. V shed 5 bases and J shed 2 bases, with 9 bases lying between them. CDR1 is MGHRA, CDR2 YSYEKL, per germline. CDR3 length: 14 amino acids. The CDR3 DNA follows: TGCGCCAGCAGCTTAGGGATTAACACCGGGGAGCTGTTTTTT. This codes for CASSLGINTGELFF.

This sequence joins TRBV4-1 and TRBJ2-7; 9 bases align to TRBD1. Germline lookup yields CDR1 MGHRA and CDR2 YSYEKL. The J segment lost 1 base and the V segment lost 5 bases, leaving 3 bases of the junction unmatched. The CDR3 is 14 residues long. The chain's CDR3 is CASSLTGGSYEQYF. CDR3 bases: TGCGCCAGCAGCTTGACAGGGGGTTCCTACGAGCAGTACTTC.

This chain uses TRBV5-4 with TRBJ1-1; D is ambiguous. Trimming shortened V by 4 bases and J by 5 bases, and 15 bases separated the two germline ends. The CDR3 is 14 residues long. Germline V gene data show CDR1 as SGHNT and CDR2 as YYREEE (reference sequence). In nucleotides, the CDR3 is TGTGCCAGCAGCCCCGGTCGGGGAAGTACTGAAGCTTTCTTT. It yields the protein CASSPGRGSTEAFF.

The chain is built from TRBV6-1 and TRBJ1-2; TRBD1 matches at 8 bases. In germline, CDR1 is MNHNS, CDR2 SASEGT. The CDR3 covers 13 residues. V shed 7 bases and J 4 bases; nucleotides not matched to a gene: 5. CDR3 DNA sequence: TGTGCCAGCACCGACAGGGGCTTCTATGGCTACACCTTC. Protein sequence: CASTDRGFYGYTF.

This clone is labeled as hyperexpanded (1% or more). This chain joins TRBV7-9 and TRBJ1-1; D is uncertain. V lost 10 bases and J 1 base, leaving 13 bases between the germline ends. The CDR3 runs 13 residues. Germline loops: CDR1 SEHNR, CDR2 FQNEAQ (reference sequence). The CDR3 DNA sequence: TGTGCCATCGTGACCGGTGGGAACACTGAAGCTTTCTTT. This gives the protein CAIVTGGNTEAFF. Full variable domain (outside the CDR3, taken from reference TRBV7-9 and TRBJ1-1): DTGVSQNPRHKITKRGQNVTFRCDPISEHNRLYWYRQTLGQGPEFLTYFQNEAQLEKSRLLSDRFSAERPKGSFSTLEIQRTEQGDSAMYLCAIVTGGNTEAFFGQGTRLTVV.

This chain uses TRBV5-4 with TRBJ1-6; D ambiguous. The CDR3 runs to 14 residues. The ends were cut back, 0 bases at V and 6 bases at J, with 7 bases in the middle. Germline assignment: CDR1 SGHNT and CDR2 YYREEE (reference sequence). This CDR3 is CASSLGSLNSPLHF. CDR3 sequence (DNA): TGTGCCAGCAGCTTGGGCAGTCTTAATTCACCCCTCCACTTT. The full variable domain, completed using reference TRBV5-4 and TRBJ1-6, is ETGVTQSPTHLIKTRGQQVTLRCSSQSGHNTVSWYQQALGQGPQFIFQYYREEENGRGNFPPRFSGLQFPNYSSELNVNALELDDSALYLCASSLGSLNSPLHFGNGTRLTVT.

The chain recombines TRBV2 with TRBJ1-1, with D hard to call. The CDR3 sequence is 14 residues long. V lost 9 bases to trimming and J lost 1 base, with 15 bases between them. Germline V gives CDR1 SNHLY, CDR2 FYNNEI. CDR3 DNA: TGTGCCAGGACTCCTGCGAGGCCGAACACTGAAGCTTTCTTT. As protein: CARTPARPNTEAFF.

This chain connects TRBV28 to TRBJ1-2, with D perhaps matching TRBD1 (6 bases). Trimming stripped 3 bases from V and 8 bases from J, with 13 bases between. The CDR3 contains 13 residues. Germline CDR1 MDHEN, CDR2 SYDVKM. CDR3 loop: CASSFGGAEGYTF. The CDR3 nucleotides read TGTGCCAGCAGTTTTGGGGGGGCTGAGGGCTACACCTTC.

The chain combines TRBV10-1 with TRBJ2-3, with TRBD2 identical over 16 bases. With V trimmed by 0 bases and J by 1 base, 1 base remained unmatched. From germline, CDR1 is WNHNN and CDR2 SYGVQD (reference sequence). The CDR3 is made up of 18 amino acids. CDR3 loop: CASSESGLAGGCTDTQYF. The CDR3 bases are TGCGCCAGCAGTGAGTCGGGACTAGCGGGGGGGTGCACAGATACGCAGTATTTT.

The genes are TRBV19 and TRBJ1-1, with 9 bases aligning to TRBD1. The CDR3 is 16 residues long. V was clipped by 4 bases and J by 0 bases; unmatched bases: 6. Germline assignment: CDR1 LNHDA and CDR2 SQIVND (reference sequence). The CDR3 is CASSNRQGELNTEAFF. The CDR3 nucleotides are TGTGCCAGTAGTAACCGACAGGGGGAGCTGAACACTGAAGCTTTCTTT.

V and J are TRBV6-1 and TRBJ1-2; D possibly corresponds to TRBD1 (5 bases). Trimming cost V 6 bases and J 7 bases, with 12 bases left between them. The CDR3 runs to 12 residues. Germline CDR1 reads MNHNS; CDR2 reads SASEGT. The CDR3 protein is CASRSGSRGYTF. The CDR3 bases are TGTGCCAGCAGGTCAGGGTCTCGTGGCTACACCTTC.

The table lists this clone with a few counts. This sequence joins TRBV7-2 and TRBJ1-1; D unresolved. Trimming took off 5 bases at V and 7 bases at J, with 8 bases between the two ends. The CDR3 runs 11 residues. Per germline, CDR1 SGHTA and CDR2 FQGNSA. CDR3 loop: CASSNLGEAFF. The CDR3 DNA follows: TGTGCCAGCAGCAATCTAGGTGAAGCTTTCTTT.

With regard to this clone: A junction end diverges from the germline sequence, so it may reflect a read error. The V call is TRBV6-1, the J call TRBJ1-2; D possibly corresponds to TRBD1 (6 bases). The germline CDR1 and CDR2 sequences are MNHNS and SASEGT. The CDR3 length is 15 residues. The CDR3 sequence: CASRTGQTTNSGYTF. Here the CDR3 DNA reads TGTGCCAGCAGGACCGGACAGACGACTAACTCTGGCTACACCTTC.

The rearrangement links TRBV5-1 to TRBJ1-3, with D maybe TRBD1 (6 bases). This CDR3 has 15 residues. In germline, CDR1 is SGHRS, CDR2 YFSETQ. Trimming left V 4 bases short and J 2 bases short, with 13 bases between. CDR3 DNA sequence: TGCGCCAGCAGCGTACAGGGTGGTCCTGGAAACACCATATATTTT. Its translation is CASSVQGGPGNTIYF.

This clone occurred once. This chain's CDR3 is CASSYPTGSTEAFF. In DNA, the CDR3 is TGTGCCAGCAGTTACCCGACGGGTAGCACTGAAGCTTTCTTT. This sequence joins TRBV6-6 and TRBJ1-1; no clear D gene. V gave up 2 bases and J gave up 4 bases, with 11 bases separating them. CDR1 and CDR2 from the germline V gene are MNHNY and SVGAGI (reference sequence). The CDR3 spans 14 residues.

V usage is TRBV2 and J usage is TRBJ1-5, with 8 bases lining up with TRBD1. Germline V gene sequence: CDR1 SNHLY, CDR2 FYNNEI. V was pared by 5 bases and J by 4 bases, with 4 bases of the junction left unmatched. This CDR3 comprises 14 residues. The CDR3 sequence: CASSSDRVNQPQHF. As DNA, the CDR3 is TGTGCCAGCAGTTCGGACAGGGTAAATCAGCCCCAGCATTTT.

This sequence joins TRBV6-5 and TRBJ2-7, with 9 nucleotides matching TRBD1. The CDR3 length is 14 residues. Germline V gene lookup returns CDR1 MNHEY and CDR2 SVGAGI. The V and J ends lost 6 bases and 0 bases, in that order; junction bases with no gene match: 3. CDR3 DNA sequence: TGTGCCAGCAGGATGACAGGGGGCTCCTACGAGCAGTACTTC. Its protein is CASRMTGGSYEQYF.

The V and J genes are TRBV2 and TRBJ2-7; D unresolved. Trimming cost V 2 bases and J 1 base, with 6 bases left between them. The CDR3 contains 13 residues. Per germline, CDR1 SNHLY and CDR2 FYNNEI. The chain's CDR3 is CASSESVSYEQYF. The CDR3 nucleotides are TGTGCCAGCAGTGAATCGGTTTCCTACGAGCAGTACTTC.

The chain has TRBV7-9 and TRBJ1-1; D possibly corresponds to TRBD1 (6 bases). V was trimmed by 4 bases and J by 4 bases, leaving 22 bases between them. Germline V gives CDR1 SEHNR, CDR2 FQNEAQ (reference sequence). This CDR3 contains 17 residues. Here the CDR3 DNA reads TGTGCCAGCAGCTCCATCCCCGGCGGACAAGGGGGCACTGAAGCTTTCTTT. Protein: CASSSIPGGQGGTEAFF.

V gene TRBV7-2 combines with J gene TRBJ2-5; D not resolved. The CDR3 consists of 13 residues. Per germline, CDR1 SGHTA and CDR2 FQGNSA. Trimming stripped 3 bases from V and 4 bases from J, with 9 bases between. The DNA for the CDR3 is TGTGCCAGCAGCTTCCGGATTAGAGAGACCCAGTACTTC. Translation gives CASSFRIRETQYF.